The present entry profiles one T cell receptor beta chain with its context. What it binds is unknown. The data derive from a study of cytomegalovirus exposure and HLA in healthy donors. V was pared by 6 bases and J by 1 base, with 8 bases of the junction left unmatched. Per germline, CDR1 SQVTM and CDR2 ANQGSEA. This CDR3 contains 14 residues. Study results and limitations: When analyzed later, the rates of TCR association showed variation by HLA locus, with DRB1 the most and HLA-C the fewest. The analysis excluded some indistinguishable V segments, including TRBV6-2 and TRBV6-3. In a later analysis, parvovirus B19, influenza, CMV and Epstein-Barr virus appeared linked to several top co-occurrence clusters. Reports described diagnosis of cytomegalovirus status by the classifier as highly specific and sensitive.

The PCR contained 60 Vbeta and 13 Jbeta primers. Sequencing was performed with immunoSEQ multiplex PCR; in TCRdb, only in-frame clones are kept and a portion is missing. The table lists some 180,000 clones, roughly a tenth of them singletons. The sequenced sample was PBMCs. The chain links TRBV29-1 to TRBJ1-1; 7 nucleotides match TRBD1. The clonotype originates from a woman aged 30 to 39 in good health and CMV-seropositive. As DNA, the CDR3 is TGCAGCGTCCCGCGACAGGGTGGGAACACTGAAGCTTTCTTT. This gives the protein CSVPRQGGNTEAFF.